The present T cell receptor beta chain was sequenced within a study of cytotoxic CD8 clonotypes in ibrutinib-treated CLL. About the study: The patients, around 12 relapsed/refractory and under 16 treatment-naive, included around 18 who were IGHV unmutated. Partial responses totalled about 25 and complete responses 2; after median approximately 62 months, approximately 15 remained remitted and approximately twelve progressed. The response samples were taken once patients had been treated for a median of around eleven months, range 6 to 36.

Some clones are missing from TCRdb's copy, which holds only in-frame ones; the method was immunoSEQ multiplex PCR. The sample carries about 15,000 clones, roughly 68% recorded once. The germline gives CDR1 MNHNS, CDR2 SASEGT. V gave up 4 bases and J gave up 7 bases; unmatched junction bases: 5. The CDR3 runs to 15 residues. This clone was detected only a few times. TCR beta libraries used approximately 2 micrograms of genomic DNA from cryopreserved PBMCs. Here the sequenced sample was PBMCs, taken before ibrutinib treatment. The chain carries TRBV6-1 and TRBJ2-2, with 11 bases lining up with TRBD1. The sequence was obtained from a human donor with chronic lymphocytic leukemia. CDR3 amino acids: CASSGTGGVSGELFF. Written as DNA, the CDR3 is TGTGCCAGCAGTGGGACAGGGGGCGTTAGCGGGGAGCTGTTTTTT.